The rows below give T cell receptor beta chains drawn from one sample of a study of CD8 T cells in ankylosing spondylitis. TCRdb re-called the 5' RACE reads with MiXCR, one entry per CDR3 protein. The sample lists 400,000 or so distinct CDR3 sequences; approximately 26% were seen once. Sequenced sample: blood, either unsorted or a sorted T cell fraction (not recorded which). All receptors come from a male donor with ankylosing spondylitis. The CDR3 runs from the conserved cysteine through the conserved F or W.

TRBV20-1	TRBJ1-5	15	CSASQTGYSNQPQHF
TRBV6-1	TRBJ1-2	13	CASEEGTAWGYTF
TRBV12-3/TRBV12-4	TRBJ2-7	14	CASSTTSGAYEQYF
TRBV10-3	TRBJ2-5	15	CAISPGLSSTETQYF
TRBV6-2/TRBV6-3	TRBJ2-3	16	CASSYSGLAASDTQYF
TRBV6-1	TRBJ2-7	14	CASSEGTSLHEQYF
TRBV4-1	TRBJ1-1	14	CASSRFLGQEEAFF
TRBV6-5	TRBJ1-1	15	CASSSHGPRGTEAFF
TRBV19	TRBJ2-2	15	CASIPDISNTGELFF
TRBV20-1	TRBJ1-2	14	CSADRGTQNYGYTF
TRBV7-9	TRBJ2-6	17	CASSLVRAISGANVLTF
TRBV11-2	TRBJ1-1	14	CASSSQMGDTEAFF
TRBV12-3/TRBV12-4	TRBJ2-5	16	CASSPGLAGRQETQYF
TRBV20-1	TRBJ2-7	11	CSARTQYEQYF
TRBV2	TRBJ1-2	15	CASSEGQARDYGYTF
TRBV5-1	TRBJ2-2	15	CASSFSAGSTGELFF
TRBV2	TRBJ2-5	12	CAGQRIQETQYF
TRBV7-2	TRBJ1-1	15	CASTTGLNMNTEAFF
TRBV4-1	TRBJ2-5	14	CASSPRGFPETQYF